This T cell receptor (beta chain) emerged from a study of shared clonotypes between healthy human individuals. The wider study: Sampling drew on donors who were a couple of women and a few men aged 18 to 49. The study used three CD4 naive, three CD4 memory, two CD8 naive and one CD8 memory plate per donor.

Measured with immunoSEQ multiplex PCR; TCRdb has only the in-frame clones, and not every one. The table includes roughly 530,000 clones, about 96% detected once. To note about this clone: Its antigen is undetermined.

Germline V lookup: CDR1 SGHAT, CDR2 FQNNGV. The V end was cut by 4 bases, the J end by 12 bases, with 17 bases between. This CDR3 has 13 amino acids. Study conclusions and caveats: Clonotype sharing among donors likely depends on sequencing depth.

The receptor was isolated from a woman aged 25 to 45 in good health. Specimen: naive CD4+ T cells sorted from blood. Subset indicated: CD45RA+ positively selected. V usage is TRBV11-2 and J usage is TRBJ2-3; D is undetermined. Here the CDR3 DNA reads TGTGCCAGCAGCTCGACCCCTATGGTGCAACAGTATTTT. Its translation: CASSSTPMVQQYF.